One T cell receptor (beta chain) is described in this entry. This specimen belongs to a study of T cell changes during pregnancy in multiple sclerosis. TCRdb keeps only in-frame clones here, not all; method: immunoSEQ multiplex PCR. The sample consists of under 120,000 clones, approximately 89% of them appearing once. V was clipped by 6 bases and J by 2 bases, with 13 bases between them. CDR1 is LGHNT and CDR2 is FRNRAP in the germline V gene. The CDR3 spans 14 residues. The chain is built from TRBV12-5 and TRBJ1-1, with D unclear. The starting material was peripheral blood, obtained after pregnancy. This sequence was found in a female donor with multiple sclerosis, enrolled in a pregnancy study. DNA for the CDR3: TGTGCTAGTGGGTCGGCGACACCAAACACTGAAGCTTTCTTT. It translates to CASGSATPNTEAFF.